This T cell receptor (beta chain) appears in the sequencing data of a study of tissue T cells after allogeneic stem cell transplantation. Profiling relied on immunoSEQ multiplex PCR, and the TCRdb table lists in-frame clones only, not all of them. The sample lists about 50,000 clones, about 73% occurring once. This clone was seen just once. Antigen unknown. The genes are named according to mouse. Read coverage stops 1 residue before the CDR3 terminus; the germline J gene supplies the remainder. Within the sample, other DNA sequences also encode this same CDR3. The CDR3 consists of 15 residues. Per the germline V gene, CDR1 is SNHLY and CDR2 is FYNGKV (reference sequence). V was trimmed by 1 base and J by 0 bases, leaving 6 bases between them. Study-level findings and limits: Motif-based clustering found tissue-specific repertoire signatures shared across patients, though few clones were shared.

The material sequenced was sorted cells pooled from one or two spleens. This TCR was sampled from a pool of C57BL/6 mice in good health. The chain uses TRBV3 and TRBJ2-2; D may be TRBD1 (6 bases). CDR3 region: CASSLDRANTGQLYF. The part of the CDR3 DNA that was read is TGTGCCAGCAGCTTAGACAGGGCAAACACCGGGCAGCTCTAC. Based on the CDR3 plus reference TRBV3 and TRBJ2-2, the full variable domain is GPKVLQIPSHQIIDMGQMVTLNCDPVSNHLYFYWYKQILGQQMEFLVNFYNGKVMEKSKLFKDQFSVERPDGSYFTLKIQPTALEDSAVYFCASSLDRANTGQLYFGEGSKLTVL.